This T cell receptor beta chain emerged from a study of breast tumors, draining lymph nodes, adjacent tissues. With 2 bases clipped from V and 8 bases from J, the junction kept 0 bases outside the gene matches. CDR1 and CDR2 from the germline V gene are MNHNY and SVGAGI (reference sequence). The CDR3 length is 12 residues. TCRdb reprocessed the multiplex PCR reads via MiXCR and lists one record per CDR3 protein. The sample yields under 250,000 distinct CDR3 sequences, 32% seen once. The lymph nodes were axillary draining lymph nodes from breast cancer patients. Study-wide results and limits: Luminal-like breast cancer showed significantly higher tumor–nontumor repertoire similarity than basal-like.

This clonotype was recorded at least ten times. Its antigen remains unidentified. Sequenced: axillary lymph node tissue. V and J are TRBV6-6 and TRBJ2-1; 7 bases are a match to TRBD2. This clonotype originated in a female donor with breast cancer. Some clones in this sample may be carry-over from other donors' samples. Here the CDR3 DNA reads TGTGCCAGCAGTTACCGGGGGGATGAGCAGTTCTTC. It yields the protein CASSYRGDEQFF.